The clone carrying this T cell receptor (beta chain) was seen repeatedly, ten times or more. This sample's time point: sample taken at primary tumor resection. Whole RNA, isolated from tumor, nontumor lung or frozen PBMC, was sequenced without prior sorting. These data come from a study of spatial heterogeneity in lung cancer. Across the whole study: Detected sequences consistently included more beta-chain ones than alpha-chain ones.

The CDR3 consists of 13 residues. The germline V gene encodes CDR1 WSHSY and CDR2 SAAADI. V lost 5 bases to trimming and J lost 11 bases; unmatched junction nucleotides: 10. TCRdb re-analysed the 5' RACE reads in MiXCR, keeping a single row per CDR3 protein. The sample consists of roughly 36,000 distinct CDR3 sequences, roughly 5.8% of them appearing once. The receptor was isolated from a male donor with early-stage non-small cell lung cancer. Sequenced here: PBMCs, sampled at surgery. This sequence joins TRBV10-2 and TRBJ1-1; TRBD1 aligns across 8 bases. For the CDR3, the DNA is TGCGCCAGCAGTTCGGACAGGGAGGCTGGCGCTTTCTTT. It encodes CASSSDREAGAFF.